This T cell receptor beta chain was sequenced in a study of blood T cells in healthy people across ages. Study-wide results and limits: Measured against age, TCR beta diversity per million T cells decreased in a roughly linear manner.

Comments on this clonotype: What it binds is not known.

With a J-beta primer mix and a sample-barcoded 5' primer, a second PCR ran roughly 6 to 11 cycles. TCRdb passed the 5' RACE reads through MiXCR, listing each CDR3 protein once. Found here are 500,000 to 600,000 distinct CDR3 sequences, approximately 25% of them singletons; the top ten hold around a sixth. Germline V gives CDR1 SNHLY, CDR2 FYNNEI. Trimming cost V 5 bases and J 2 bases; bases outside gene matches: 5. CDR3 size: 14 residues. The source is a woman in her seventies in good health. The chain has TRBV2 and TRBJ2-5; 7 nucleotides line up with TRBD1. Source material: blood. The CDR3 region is CASSYARGQETQYF. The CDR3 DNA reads TGTGCCAGCAGTTATGCCAGGGGGCAAGAGACCCAGTACTTC.